This TCR beta chain was captured by sequencing in a study of technical replicates of blood from several donors. The method was immunoSEQ multiplex PCR; TCRdb's version includes in-frame clones alone and lacks a portion of them. Among 60,000 to 90,000 clones listed, 85% to 95% were seen once. The CDR3 is made up of 17 amino acids. V lost 0 bases, J lost 1 base, and 14 bases lay in between. Germline values: CDR1 SGHDT, CDR2 YYEEEE. Input material: T cells isolated from PBMCs. The chain uses TRBV5-6 and TRBJ1-5, with D perhaps TRBD1 (6 bases). The clonotype originates from a human donor in good health. CDR3 DNA sequence: TGTGCCAGCAGCTTGGGGGCCCTCGACAGGAGCAATCAGCCCCAGCATTTT. Encoded protein: CASSLGALDRSNQPQHF.